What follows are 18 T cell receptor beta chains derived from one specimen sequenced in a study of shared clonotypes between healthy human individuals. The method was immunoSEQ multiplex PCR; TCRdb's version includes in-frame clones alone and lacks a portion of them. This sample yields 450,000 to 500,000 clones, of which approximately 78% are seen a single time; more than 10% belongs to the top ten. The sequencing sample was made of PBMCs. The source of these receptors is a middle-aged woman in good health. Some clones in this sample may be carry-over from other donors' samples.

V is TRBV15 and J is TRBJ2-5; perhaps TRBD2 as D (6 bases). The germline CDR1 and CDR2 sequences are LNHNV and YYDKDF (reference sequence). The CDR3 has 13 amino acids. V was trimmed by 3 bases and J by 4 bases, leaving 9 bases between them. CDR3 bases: TGTGCCACCAGCAGGCGACTAGGAGAGACCCAGTACTTC. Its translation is CATSRRLGETQYF.

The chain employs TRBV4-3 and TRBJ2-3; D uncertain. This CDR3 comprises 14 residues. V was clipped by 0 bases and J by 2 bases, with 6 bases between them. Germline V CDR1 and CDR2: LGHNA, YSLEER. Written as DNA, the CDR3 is TGCGCCAGCAGCCAAGACCATCTCACAGATACGCAGTATTTT. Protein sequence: CASSQDHLTDTQYF.

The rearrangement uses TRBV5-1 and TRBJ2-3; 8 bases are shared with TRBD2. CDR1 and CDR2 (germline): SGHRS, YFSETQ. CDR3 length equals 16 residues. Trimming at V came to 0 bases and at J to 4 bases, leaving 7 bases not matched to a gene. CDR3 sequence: CASSLDGRAFADTQYF. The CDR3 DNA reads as TGCGCCAGCAGCTTGGACGGGAGGGCCTTTGCAGATACGCAGTATTTT.

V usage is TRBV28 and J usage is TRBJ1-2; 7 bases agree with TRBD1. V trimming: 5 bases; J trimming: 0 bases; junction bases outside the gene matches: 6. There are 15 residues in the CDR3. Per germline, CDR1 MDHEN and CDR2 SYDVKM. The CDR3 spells CASSIGQAANYGYTF. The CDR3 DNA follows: TGTGCCAGCAGTATCGGACAGGCCGCTAACTATGGCTACACCTTC.

CDR3 residues: CASSIRREDTQYF. The CDR3 nucleotides are TGTGCCAGTAGTATTAGGCGCGAGGATACGCAGTATTTT. This chain joins TRBV19 and TRBJ2-3, with D unclear. This CDR3 has 13 amino acids. In germline, CDR1 is LNHDA, CDR2 SQIVND (reference sequence). V dropped 3 bases and J dropped 6 bases, with 10 bases sitting between them. The full variable domain, in which reference TRBV19 and TRBJ2-3 provide the parts outside the CDR3, is DGGITQSPKYLFRKEGQNVTLSCEQNLNHDAMYWYRQDPGQGLRLIYYSQIVNDFQKGDIAEGYSVSREKKESFPLTVTSAQKNPTAFYLCASSIRREDTQYFGPGTRLTVL.

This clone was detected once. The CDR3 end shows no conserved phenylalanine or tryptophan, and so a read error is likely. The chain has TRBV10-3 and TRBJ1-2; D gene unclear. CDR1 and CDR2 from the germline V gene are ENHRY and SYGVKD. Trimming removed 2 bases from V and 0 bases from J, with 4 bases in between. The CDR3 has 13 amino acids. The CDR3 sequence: CAISETANYGYTL. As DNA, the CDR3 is TGTGCCATCAGTGAGACAGCTAACTATGGCTACACCCTC.

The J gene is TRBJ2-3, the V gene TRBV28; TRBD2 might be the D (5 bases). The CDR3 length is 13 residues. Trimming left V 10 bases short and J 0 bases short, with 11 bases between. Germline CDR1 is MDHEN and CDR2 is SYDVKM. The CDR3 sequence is CAIRDPSTDTQYF. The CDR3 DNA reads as TGTGCCATCCGGGATCCTAGCACAGATACGCAGTATTTT.

The CDR3 coding sequence is TGCGCCAGCAGCTTGGTGCCTAGCGGGAACACCGGGGAGCTGTTTTTT. Protein sequence: CASSLVPSGNTGELFF. The J gene is TRBJ2-2, the V gene TRBV5-1; TRBD2 matches at 7 bases. CDR3 length: 16 residues. V gave up 0 bases and J gave up 1 base; unmatched junction bases: 3. Per the germline V gene, CDR1 is SGHRS and CDR2 is YFSETQ.

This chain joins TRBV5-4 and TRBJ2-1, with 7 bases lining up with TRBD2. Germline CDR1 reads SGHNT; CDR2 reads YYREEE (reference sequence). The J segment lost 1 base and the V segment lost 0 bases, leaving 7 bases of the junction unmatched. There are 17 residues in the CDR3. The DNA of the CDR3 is TGTGCCAGCAGCTTGGCTAGCGGAGATACTTCCTACAATGAGCAGTTCTTC. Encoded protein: CASSLASGDTSYNEQFF. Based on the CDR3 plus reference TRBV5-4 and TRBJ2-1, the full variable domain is ETGVTQSPTHLIKTRGQQVTLRCSSQSGHNTVSWYQQALGQGPQFIFQYYREEENGRGNFPPRFSGLQFPNYSSELNVNALELDDSALYLCASSLASGDTSYNEQFFGPGTRLTVL.

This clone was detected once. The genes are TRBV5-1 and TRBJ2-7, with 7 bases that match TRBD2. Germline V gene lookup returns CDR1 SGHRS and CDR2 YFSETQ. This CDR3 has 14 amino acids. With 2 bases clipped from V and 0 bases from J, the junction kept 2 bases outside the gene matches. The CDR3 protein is CASSFPSGSYEQYF. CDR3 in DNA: TGCGCCAGCAGCTTTCCTAGCGGCTCCTACGAGCAGTACTTC.

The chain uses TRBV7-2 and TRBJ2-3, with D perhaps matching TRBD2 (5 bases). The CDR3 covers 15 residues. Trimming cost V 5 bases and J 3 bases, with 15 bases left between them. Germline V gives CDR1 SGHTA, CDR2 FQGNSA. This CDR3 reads CASSPGMRATDTQYF. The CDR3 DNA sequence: TGTGCCAGCAGCCCTGGGATGAGGGCTACAGATACGCAGTATTTT.

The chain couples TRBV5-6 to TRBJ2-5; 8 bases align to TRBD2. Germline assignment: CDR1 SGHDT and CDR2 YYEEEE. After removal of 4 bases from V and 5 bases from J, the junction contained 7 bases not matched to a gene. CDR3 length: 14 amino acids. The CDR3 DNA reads TGTGCCAGCAGCCAAGGACTAGCATCGGAGACCCAGTACTTC. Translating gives CASSQGLASETQYF. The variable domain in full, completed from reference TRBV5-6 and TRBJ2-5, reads DAGVTQSPTHLIKTRGQQVTLRCSPKSGHDTVSWYQQALGQGPQFIFQYYEEEERQRGNFPDRFSGHQFPNYSSELNVNALLLGDSALYLCASSQGLASETQYFGPGTRLLVL.

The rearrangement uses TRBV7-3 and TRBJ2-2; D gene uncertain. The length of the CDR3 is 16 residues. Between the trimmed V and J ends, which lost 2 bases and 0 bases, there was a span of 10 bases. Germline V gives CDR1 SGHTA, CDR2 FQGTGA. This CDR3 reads CASSLEVASNTGELFF. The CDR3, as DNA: TGTGCCAGCAGCTTAGAGGTAGCCTCGAACACCGGGGAGCTGTTTTTT.

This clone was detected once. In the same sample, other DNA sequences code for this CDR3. This chain's CDR3 is CASSVDPGGEQYF. The CDR3 DNA reads TGTGCCAGCAGCGTAGACCCCGGTGGCGAGCAGTACTTC. The chain has TRBV9 and TRBJ2-7; no clear D. The CDR3 is made up of 13 amino acids. Germline V gene sequence: CDR1 SGDLS, CDR2 YYNGEE. V shed 0 bases and J shed 6 bases, with 10 bases lying between them.

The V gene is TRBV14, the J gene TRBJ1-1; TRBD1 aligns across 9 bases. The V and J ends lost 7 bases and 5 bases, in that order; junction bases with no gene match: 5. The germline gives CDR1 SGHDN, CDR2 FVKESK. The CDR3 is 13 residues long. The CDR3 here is CASIGTGWTEAFF. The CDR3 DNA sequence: TGTGCCAGCATAGGGACAGGGTGGACTGAAGCTTTCTTT. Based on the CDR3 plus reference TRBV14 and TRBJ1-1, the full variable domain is EAGVTQFPSHSVIEKGQTVTLRCDPISGHDNLYWYRRVMGKEIKFLLHFVKESKQDESGMPNNRFLAERTGGTYSTLKVQPAELEDSGVYFCASIGTGWTEAFFGQGTRLTVV.

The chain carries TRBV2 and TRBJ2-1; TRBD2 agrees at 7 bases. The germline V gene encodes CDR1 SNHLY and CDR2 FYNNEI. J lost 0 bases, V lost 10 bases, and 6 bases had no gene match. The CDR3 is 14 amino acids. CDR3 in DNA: TGTGCCATGCGCCGGGACTACTCCTACAATGAGCAGTTCTTC. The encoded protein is CAMRRDYSYNEQFF. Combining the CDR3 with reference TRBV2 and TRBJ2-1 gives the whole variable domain EPEVTQTPSHQVTQMGQEVILRCVPISNHLYFYWYRQILGQKVEFLVSFYNNEISEKSEIFDDQFSVERPDGSNFTLKIRSTKLEDSAMYFCAMRRDYSYNEQFFGPGTRLTVL.

The CDR3 DNA reads TGTGCCAGCAGACCCACTAGCGGAAACAATGAGCAGTTCTTC. It encodes CASRPTSGNNEQFF. The rearrangement uses TRBV2 and TRBJ2-1, with 8 bases identical to TRBD2. The ends lost 6 bases at V and 5 bases at J; junction bases unmatched: 6. This CDR3 is built from 14 residues. Per the germline V gene, CDR1 is SNHLY and CDR2 is FYNNEI.

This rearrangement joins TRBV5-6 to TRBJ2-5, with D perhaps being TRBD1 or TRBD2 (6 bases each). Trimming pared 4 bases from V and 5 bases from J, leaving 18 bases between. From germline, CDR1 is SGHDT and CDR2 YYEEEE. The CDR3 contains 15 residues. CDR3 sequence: CASSIGQRRGETQYF. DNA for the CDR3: TGTGCCAGCAGCATAGGACAGAGGCGGGGCGAGACCCAGTACTTC.